These 5 T cell receptor beta chains were sequenced from one sample in a study of control samples from healthy donors and cancer patients. Using immunoSEQ multiplex PCR, the repertoire was profiled, and TCRdb retains in-frame clones only, with some absent. The profile shows around 130,000 clones, about 83% of them singletons. Sequenced sample: blood. Receptor source: a man aged 25 to 40 in good health.

Comments on this clone: This specimen includes other DNA sequences encoding the same CDR3. The chain uses TRBV2 and TRBJ2-5; 13 bases are shared with TRBD2. Trimming cost V 3 bases and J 2 bases; bases outside gene matches: 0. Germline V gene lookup returns CDR1 SNHLY and CDR2 FYNNEI. The CDR3 contains 15 residues. In DNA, the CDR3 is TGTGCCAGCAGTGAGGGACTAGCGGGACAAGAGACCCAGTACTTC. Translated, it gives CASSEGLAGQETQYF.

To note about this clone: The sample holds other DNA sequences that translate to the same CDR3. The chain is built from TRBV19 and TRBJ1-5, with TRBD1 matching 7 bases. Germline V gene data show CDR1 as LNHDA and CDR2 as SQIVND (reference sequence). The CDR3 contains 14 residues. V was clipped by 4 bases and J by 2 bases; unmatched bases: 2. The CDR3 coding sequence is TGTGCCAGTAGTACTACAGGGGGCAATCAGCCCCAGCATTTT. Translation: CASSTTGGNQPQHF.

The rearrangement uses TRBV3-1 (or the pseudogene TRBV3-2) and TRBJ1-2, with TRBD1 identical over 7 bases. In germline, CDR1 is LGHDT, CDR2 YNNKEL (reference sequence). With 1 base clipped from V and 8 bases from J, the junction kept 4 bases outside the gene matches. This CDR3 comprises 13 residues. The CDR3 DNA reads as TGTGCCAGCAGCCAAGGTGAGGGACAGGGCTACACCTTC. Translated, it gives CASSQGEGQGYTF.

The chain couples TRBV6-5 to TRBJ1-2, with D possibly matching TRBD1 (6 bases). V was shortened by 4 bases and J by 4 bases, with 13 bases between the two germline ends. This CDR3 has 14 amino acids. Germline-derived CDR1 and CDR2 are MNHEY and SVGAGI. The CDR3 region is CASSFGQTAYGYTF. In DNA, the CDR3 is TGTGCCAGCAGTTTCGGACAGACGGCCTATGGCTACACCTTC.

The chain is built from TRBV7-9 and TRBJ2-7; TRBD2 agrees at 7 bases. V lost 5 bases to trimming and J lost 4 bases; unmatched junction nucleotides: 14. CDR1 is SEHNR, CDR2 FQNEAQ, per germline (reference sequence). The CDR3 contains 16 residues. This chain's CDR3 is CASSEHPQEGGYEQYF. The CDR3 bases are TGTGCCAGCAGCGAGCACCCCCAGGAGGGAGGGTACGAGCAGTACTTC. The complete variable domain, with remaining parts taken from reference TRBV7-9 and TRBJ2-7, reads DTGVSQNPRHKITKRGQNVTFRCDPISEHNRLYWYRQTLGQGPEFLTYFQNEAQLEKSRLLSDRFSAERPKGSFSTLEIQRTEQGDSAMYLCASSEHPQEGGYEQYFGPGTRLTVT.